The sequence of this T cell receptor (beta chain) was determined in a study of response to subunit inactivated influenza vaccine. TCRdb passed the RT-PCR reads through MiXCR, listing each CDR3 protein once. The data contain around 600,000 distinct CDR3 sequences, around 11% of them singletons. In this sample, this clonotype turned up many times. The CDR3 totals 15 residues. The germline gives CDR1 DFQATT, CDR2 SNEGSKA (reference sequence). The V end lost 4 bases, the J end lost 4 bases, and 19 bases lay between the germline ends. This sample was also put to use in a study of T cells expressing NK-cell markers. As reported in that work: Production of TCR beta cDNA relied on 5'RACE template switching with UMIs. Several experiments confined sorting to alpha-beta TCR T cells with an anti-gamma-delta TCR antibody.

Sequencing was performed on PBMCs from blood, taken on the day of vaccination. This sequence joins TRBV20-1 and TRBJ1-1; TRBD1 is a possible D gene (5 bases). This TCR derives from a man between 45 and 60 years old who received an inactivated influenza vaccine. CDR3 loop: CSAIPWGRLSTEAFF. The CDR3 nucleotides read TGCAGTGCTATCCCTTGGGGCAGGCTTAGCACTGAAGCTTTCTTT.